This is a list of T cell receptor beta chains from one sample in a study of beta chain features in type 1 diabetes. Using immunoSEQ multiplex PCR, the repertoire was profiled, and TCRdb retains in-frame clones only, with some absent. The profile shows fewer than 550,000 clones, about 10% of them singletons. Sequences were obtained from naive CD4+ T cells from blood. The receptor source for this set is a woman between 18 and 29 years old in good health. CDR3s include the opening cysteine and the closing phenylalanine or tryptophan. Each record gives: D gene, J gene, clone size, V gene, CDR3 DNA, CDR3 protein. D genes are given only for firm matches. Only some rows state a clone size, as once, few, many or a class for expanded clones.

>NA|TRBJ2-5|NA|TRBV6-1
TGTGCCAGCAGAACCGACAGGCGGGAGACCCAGTACTTC
CASRTDRRETQYF
>TRBD2|TRBJ2-1|NA|TRBV7-2
TGTGCCAGCAGCTTAGCCCCAGGGACTCGGGGGGTCCGTGAGCAGTTCTTC
CASSLAPGTRGVREQFF
>NA|TRBJ2-7|NA|TRBV2
TGTGCCAGCAGTGTGATGCTGGCCGAGCAGTACTTC
CASSVMLAEQYF
>NA|TRBJ2-2|NA|TRBV4-2
TGTGCCAGCAGCCAAGATTCGGGGCGGCCCGGGGAGCTGTTTTTT
CASSQDSGRPGELFF
>TRBD1|TRBJ2-3|few|TRBV6-6
TGTGCCAGCAGGAGGACAGGGGACACGGCAGATACGCAGTATTTT
CASRRTGDTADTQYF
>TRBD1|TRBJ1-1|NA|TRBV11-2
TGTGCCAGCAGCCAGGGACAGATGAACACTGAAGCTTTCTTT
CASSQGQMNTEAFF
>NA|TRBJ2-1|few|TRBV9
TGTGCCAGCAGCGTAGTCTCAGGGGCTACATACAATGAGCAGTTCTTC
CASSVVSGATYNEQFF
>NA|TRBJ2-4|few|TRBV2
TGTGCCTCCCGCGGAGCCAAAAACATTCAGTACTTC
CASRGAKNIQYF
>TRBD2|TRBJ2-1|few|TRBV7-9
TGTGCCAGCAGCCCGGGACTAGGTGCCTACAATGAGCAGTTCTTC
CASSPGLGAYNEQFF
>TRBD2|TRBJ2-3|NA|TRBV2
TGTGCCAGCATAGCGGGCGGCACAGATACGCAGTATTTT
CASIAGGTDTQYF
>TRBD1|TRBJ2-4|NA|TRBV30
TGTGCCTGGAGTGGGGACAGGGGAAGGATTGGGGCCAAAAACATTCAGTACTTC
CAWSGDRGRIGAKNIQYF
>NA|TRBJ2-7|few|TRBV2
TGTGCCAGCAGTTCTTACGAGCAGTACTTC
CASSSYEQYF
>TRBD1|TRBJ1-2|NA|TRBV28
TGTGCCAGCAGACCGGGACAGGGTTGGTATGGCTACACCTTC
CASRPGQGWYGYTF
>TRBD1|TRBJ1-1|few|TRBV30
TGTGCCTCTACGACAGGGGGCTGGGAAGCTTTCTTT
CASTTGGWEAFF
>NA|TRBJ2-7|NA|TRBV20-1
TGCAGTGCTAGAGATGTGAACGCGCAGTACTTC
CSARDVNAQYF
>TRBD2|TRBJ2-1|few|TRBV11-2
TGTGCCAGCAGCTCCGCCGCGGGAGCGGGGGAACAGTTCTTC
CASSSAAGAGEQFF
>NA|TRBJ2-1|few|TRBV9
TGTGCCAGCAGCGGAGGACAACTCTACAATGAGCAGTTCTTC
CASSGGQLYNEQFF
>NA|TRBJ2-1|few|TRBV6-5
TGTGCCAGCAGTTATCGGCGGGGAACTGAGCAGTTCTTC
CASSYRRGTEQFF
>TRBD1|TRBJ2-3|few|TRBV19
TGTGCCAGTAGTGTGACAGGGCCCGATACGCAGTATTTT
CASSVTGPDTQYF
>NA|TRBJ2-5|NA|TRBV29-1
TGCAGCGCATTTCGAAGGGTAGGGAGAGAGACCCAGTACTTC
CSAFRRVGRETQYF
>NA|TRBJ1-2|few|TRBV4-2
TGTGCCAGCAGCCAAGTTCTGAGGGGGGCACAGGGCTACACCTTC
CASSQVLRGAQGYTF
>NA|TRBJ2-2|NA|TRBV6-5
TGTGCCAGCCAAGGCGCCGGGGAGCTGTTTTTT
CASQGAGELFF
>NA|TRBJ2-2|few|TRBV7-9
TGTGCCAGCAGCCGCCCGTCGGCCGGGGAGCTGTTTTTT
CASSRPSAGELFF
>TRBD1|TRBJ2-3|NA|TRBV7-2
TGTGCCAGCAGCGTACAGGGGGCGGATACGCAGTATTTT
CASSVQGADTQYF
>NA|TRBJ1-1|NA|TRBV6-5
TGTGCCAGCAGTTACAGCCCAGGGATCACTGAAGCTTTCTTT
CASSYSPGITEAFF
>TRBD1|TRBJ2-7|NA|TRBV5-1
TGCGCCAGCAGCTTGGGAGGGACAGATTACGAGCAGTACTTC
CASSLGGTDYEQYF
>TRBD1|TRBJ1-5|NA|TRBV7-2
TGTGCCAGCAGCTTTTTAGGGGGCGGGGAGCAACCCCAGCATTTT
CASSFLGGGEQPQHF
>NA|TRBJ2-1|NA|TRBV4-3
TGCGCCAGCAGCCAAGATCTCGAAGGGCAGGGAGTTCGGAATGAGCAGTTCTTC
CASSQDLEGQGVRNEQFF